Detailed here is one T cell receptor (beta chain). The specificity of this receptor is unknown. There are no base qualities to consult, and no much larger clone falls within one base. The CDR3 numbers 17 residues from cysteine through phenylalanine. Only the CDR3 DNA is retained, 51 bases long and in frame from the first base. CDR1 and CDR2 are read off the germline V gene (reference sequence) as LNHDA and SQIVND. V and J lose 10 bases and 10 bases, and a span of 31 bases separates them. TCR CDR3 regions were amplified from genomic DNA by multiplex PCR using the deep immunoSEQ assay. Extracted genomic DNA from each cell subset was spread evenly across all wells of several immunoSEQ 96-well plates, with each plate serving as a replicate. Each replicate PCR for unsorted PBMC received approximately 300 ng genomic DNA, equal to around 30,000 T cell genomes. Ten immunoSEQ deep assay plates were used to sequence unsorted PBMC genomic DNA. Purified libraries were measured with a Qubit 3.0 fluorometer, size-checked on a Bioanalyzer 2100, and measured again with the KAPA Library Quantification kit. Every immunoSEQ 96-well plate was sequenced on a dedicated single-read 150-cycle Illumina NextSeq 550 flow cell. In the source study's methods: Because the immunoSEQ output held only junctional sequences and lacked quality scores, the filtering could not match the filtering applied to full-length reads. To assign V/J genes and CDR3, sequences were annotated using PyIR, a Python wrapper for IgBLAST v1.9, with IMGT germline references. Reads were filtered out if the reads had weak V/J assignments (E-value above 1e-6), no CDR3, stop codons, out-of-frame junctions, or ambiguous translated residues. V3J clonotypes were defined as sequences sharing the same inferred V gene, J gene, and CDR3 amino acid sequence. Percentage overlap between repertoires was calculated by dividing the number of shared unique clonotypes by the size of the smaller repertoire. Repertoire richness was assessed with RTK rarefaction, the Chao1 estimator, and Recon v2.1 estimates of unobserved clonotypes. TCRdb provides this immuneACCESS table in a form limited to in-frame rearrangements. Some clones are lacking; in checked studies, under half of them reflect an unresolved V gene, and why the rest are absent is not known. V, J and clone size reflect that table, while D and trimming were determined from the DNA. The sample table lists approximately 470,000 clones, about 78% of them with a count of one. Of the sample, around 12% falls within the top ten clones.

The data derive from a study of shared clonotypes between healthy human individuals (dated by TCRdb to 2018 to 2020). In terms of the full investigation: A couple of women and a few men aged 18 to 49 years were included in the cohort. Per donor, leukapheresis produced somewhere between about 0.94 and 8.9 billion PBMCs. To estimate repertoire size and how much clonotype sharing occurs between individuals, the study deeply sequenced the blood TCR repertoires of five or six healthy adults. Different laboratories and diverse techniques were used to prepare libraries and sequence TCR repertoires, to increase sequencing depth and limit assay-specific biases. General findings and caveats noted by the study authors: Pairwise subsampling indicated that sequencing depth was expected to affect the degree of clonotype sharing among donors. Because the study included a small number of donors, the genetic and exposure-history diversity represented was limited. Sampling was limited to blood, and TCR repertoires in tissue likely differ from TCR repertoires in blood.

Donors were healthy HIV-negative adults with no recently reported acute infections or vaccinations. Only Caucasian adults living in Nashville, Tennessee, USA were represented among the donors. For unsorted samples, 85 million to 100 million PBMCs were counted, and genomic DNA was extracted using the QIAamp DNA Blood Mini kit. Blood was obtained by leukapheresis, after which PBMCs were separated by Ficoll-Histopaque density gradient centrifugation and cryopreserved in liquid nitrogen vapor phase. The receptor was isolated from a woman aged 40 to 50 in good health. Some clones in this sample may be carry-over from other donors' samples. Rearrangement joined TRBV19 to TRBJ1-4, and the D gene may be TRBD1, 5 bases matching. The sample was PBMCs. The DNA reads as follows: TGTGCCACCCAAGGCGGAGCCGGTGGGACCCTCGGAGGAAAACTGTTTTTT. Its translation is CATQGGAGGTLGGKLFF.